This TCR beta chain was identified in a study of T cell responses to AZD1222 COVID-19 vaccine. Assay: immunoSEQ multiplex PCR; the TCRdb copy retains only in-frame clones and omits some. This table has 100,000 to 150,000 clones, around 83% appearing once. Overall study findings and caveats: Targeting of unmutated variant regions was reportedly seen in nearly half of spike-specific TCRs. Vaccine-related CD4 TCRs covered spike, predominating at 160-218 and 743-854. Only 5 or 6 individuals given AZD1222 were seropositive at baseline.

With respect to this clone: Its antigen remains unknown.

Per germline, CDR1 LNHDA and CDR2 SQIVND (reference sequence). V was clipped by 5 bases and J by 9 bases; unmatched bases: 11. This CDR3 has 14 amino acids. The specimen was peripheral blood, collected 28 days after the second AZD1222 dose. This chain uses TRBV19 with TRBJ2-5, with TRBD1 matching over 8 bases. The TCR originated in an adult who received the AZD1222 COVID-19 vaccine. CDR3: CASSPRDRPGAQYF. The DNA of the CDR3 is TGTGCCAGTAGTCCACGGGACAGGCCGGGGGCCCAGTACTTC.